The rows below give T cell receptor beta chains drawn from one sample of a study of blood T cell repertoires in COVID-19. Clones were read by immunoSEQ multiplex PCR, and TCRdb kept only the in-frame ones, dropping some. The sample lists roughly 72,000 clones, around 76% seen once, with roughly 13% in the top ten. Material: peripheral blood. The receptors originated from a woman of 80 years or more with acute or convalescent COVID-19. Both conserved end residues are part of each CDR3. A D gene is named only where the DNA matches it firmly. Rows give clone size only sometimes, using once, few, many, or a class for an expanded clone.

CASSPQLSNEQFF TGTGCCAGCAGCCCCCAACTTTCGAATGAGCAGTTCTTC TRBJ2-1 NA NA TRBV9
CASSLGVAGWGADTQYF TGTGCCAGCAGCTTAGGGGTAGCGGGATGGGGCGCAGATACGCAGTATTTT TRBJ2-3 NA TRBD2 TRBV5-8
CASRGQGFADTQYF TGTGCCAGCAGAGGACAGGGGTTCGCAGATACGCAGTATTTT TRBJ2-3 NA TRBD1 TRBV5-6
CASSYTPGLGTQYF TGTGCCAGCAGTTACACCCCGGGTTTAGGGACCCAGTACTTC TRBJ2-5 few NA TRBV6-5
CASSPQGFAQPQHF TGTGCCAGCAGCCCGCAGGGTTTTGCTCAGCCCCAGCATTTT TRBJ1-5 NA NA TRBV6-2/TRBV6-3
CASSFSSYNEQFF TGTGCCAGCAGCTTCAGCTCCTACAATGAGCAGTTCTTC TRBJ2-1 few NA TRBV7-2
CATSRTGAETQYF TGTGCCACCAGCAGAACAGGGGCAGAGACCCAGTACTTC TRBJ2-5 NA TRBD1 TRBV15
CASSTVTGQGVGYTF TGTGCCAGTAGTACAGTAACAGGACAGGGGGTTGGCTACACCTTC TRBJ1-2 NA TRBD1 TRBV19
CASSIGVPGGGDTQYF TGTGCCAGTAGTATAGGAGTCCCGGGAGGTGGCGATACGCAGTATTTT TRBJ2-3 NA TRBD2 TRBV19
CASSPLTAYNSPLHF TGTGCCAGCAGCCCCTTGACAGCCTATAATTCACCCCTCCACTTT TRBJ1-6 NA NA TRBV14
CASSSLAVHSSTGELFF TGTGCCAGCAGCTCCCTAGCGGTTCATTCTTCGACCGGGGAGCTGTTTTTT TRBJ2-2 NA TRBD2 TRBV7-2
CAWGTPNTEAFF TGTGCCTGGGGGACACCGAACACTGAAGCTTTCTTT TRBJ1-1 few NA TRBV30
CASRGPGQRGSSYEQYF TGTGCCAGTAGGGGACCGGGTCAAAGGGGGAGCTCCTACGAGCAGTACTTC TRBJ2-7 NA NA TRBV19
CASSLLYPPGERNTGELFF TGTGCCAGCAGTCTCCTGTATCCTCCAGGGGAGAGGAACACCGGGGAGCTGTTTTTT TRBJ2-2 NA NA TRBV6-7
CASSKASDFQETQYF TGTGCCAGCAGCAAGGCCAGCGATTTCCAAGAGACCCAGTACTTC TRBJ2-5 NA NA TRBV7-2
CASSPVRGTGVRGANVLTF TGTGCCAGCAGTCCGGTTAGGGGGACAGGGGTACGAGGGGCCAACGTCCTGACTTTC TRBJ2-6 NA TRBD1 TRBV6-6